Listed below are T cell receptor beta chains from one sample, sequenced in a study of cytomegalovirus exposure and HLA in healthy donors. Repertoires were generated with immunoSEQ multiplex PCR, while TCRdb's copy carries only in-frame clones and drops some. The sample contains about 220,000 clones, 70% to 90% of which appear only once. The sample consisted of PBMCs. Receptors originate from a young woman in good health and CMV-seronegative. CDR3s include the opening cysteine and the closing phenylalanine or tryptophan. D genes are given only for firm matches. Only part of the rows carry a size: once, few, many, or a class if the clone is expanded.

DNA: TGTGCCATCAGTGAGCTGACTAGCGGGATGAGGTCCTACGAGCAGTACTTC
CDR3: CAISELTSGMRSYEQYF
size: .
D: TRBD2
V: TRBV10-3
J: TRBJ2-7

DNA: TGTGCCAGCAACCAGGTTAGGCAGGGGTTACCTAATGAAAAACTGTTTTTT
CDR3: CASNQVRQGLPNEKLFF
size: once
D: .
V: TRBV2
J: TRBJ1-4

DNA: TGTGCCAGCAGCTTAGCGAGGAGGGGGCCCGCCCCCAATCAGCCCCAGCATTTT
CDR3: CASSLARRGPAPNQPQHF
size: .
D: TRBD1
V: TRBV7-8
J: TRBJ1-5

DNA: TGTGCCAGCGGACAGGGGTCAGATACGCAGTATTTT
CDR3: CASGQGSDTQYF
size: .
D: TRBD1
V: TRBV11-3
J: TRBJ2-3

DNA: TGTGCTAGTGGTTTGGGAGACAGGGTCGCTTTCTTT
CDR3: CASGLGDRVAFF
size: .
D: TRBD1
V: TRBV12-5
J: TRBJ1-1

DNA: TGTGCCAGCAGGGGGGCAGGGACCTATAATTCACCCCTCCACTTT
CDR3: CASRGAGTYNSPLHF
size: .
D: .
V: TRBV6-5
J: TRBJ1-6

DNA: TGTGCCTGGGGGTCGGAGACAGCGAACACCGGGGAGCTGTTTTTT
CDR3: CAWGSETANTGELFF
size: .
D: .
V: TRBV30
J: TRBJ2-2

DNA: TGTGCCAGTAGTATGGAGCTAGCGGGCCCCTCCTACAATGAGCAGTTCTTC
CDR3: CASSMELAGPSYNEQFF
size: .
D: TRBD2
V: TRBV19
J: TRBJ2-1

DNA: TGTGCCAGCACCAGGGGACGGACGAACACTGAAGCTTTCTTT
CDR3: CASTRGRTNTEAFF
size: .
D: .
V: TRBV6-5
J: TRBJ1-1

DNA: TGTGCCAGCAGCCGCCGGGGGGATGGCTACACCTTC
CDR3: CASSRRGDGYTF
size: .
D: .
V: TRBV4-2
J: TRBJ1-2

DNA: TGTGCCAGCAGGTCCCCGCGACAGGCGACATTGTGGGAGCAGTTCTTC
CDR3: CASRSPRQATLWEQFF
size: .
D: .
V: TRBV7-2
J: TRBJ2-1

DNA: TGTGCCAGCAGCTTTCTCGGTGGAGATACGCAGTATTTT
CDR3: CASSFLGGDTQYF
size: .
D: .
V: TRBV7-9
J: TRBJ2-3

DNA: TGTGCCAGCAGTTCGGGGAAGTTCTATGGCTACACCTTC
CDR3: CASSSGKFYGYTF
size: .
D: .
V: TRBV28
J: TRBJ1-2

DNA: TGTGCCAGTAGTAAGGGGTTGGCAACTAATGAAAAACTGTTTTTT
CDR3: CASSKGLATNEKLFF
size: once
D: .
V: TRBV19
J: TRBJ1-4

DNA: TGTGCCAGCAGCCCCGGGCGACAGGTCTGGAGCACAGATACGCAGTATTTT
CDR3: CASSPGRQVWSTDTQYF
size: .
D: .
V: TRBV7-9
J: TRBJ2-3

DNA: TGTGCCAGCAGTGAAGGAAGGGGAAGCTCCTACGAGCAGTACTTC
CDR3: CASSEGRGSSYEQYF
size: .
D: .
V: TRBV2
J: TRBJ2-7

DNA: TGTGCCAGCAGTTTACAATCCGGAAACACCATATATTTT
CDR3: CASSLQSGNTIYF
size: .
D: .
V: TRBV28
J: TRBJ1-3

DNA: TGCGCCAGCAGCCAAGATCCAGCGGGAGTTTACGAGCAGTACTTC
CDR3: CASSQDPAGVYEQYF
size: few
D: TRBD2
V: TRBV4-1
J: TRBJ2-7

DNA: TGTGCCAGCAGCCTAGGACTAGGAAAGACCTACGAGCAGTACTTC
CDR3: CASSLGLGKTYEQYF
size: .
D: TRBD2
V: TRBV5-4
J: TRBJ2-7

DNA: TGCGCCAGCAGCCCCCTCCTCGGGGAGTTGAACACTGAAGCTTTCTTT
CDR3: CASSPLLGELNTEAFF
size: .
D: .
V: TRBV5-1
J: TRBJ1-1

DNA: TGTGCCAGTAAAGGCGGGATGGCAGATACGCAGTATTTT
CDR3: CASKGGMADTQYF
size: .
D: .
V: TRBV19
J: TRBJ2-3

DNA: TGTGCCAGCAGCTTAGGATCGGGAGGCGCCTACGAGCAGTACTTC
CDR3: CASSLGSGGAYEQYF
size: .
D: TRBD2
V: TRBV7-2
J: TRBJ2-7

DNA: TGTGCCAGCAGTTTTCGGAGGGACAGCTATGGCTACACCTTC
CDR3: CASSFRRDSYGYTF
size: .
D: TRBD1
V: TRBV27
J: TRBJ1-2

DNA: TGTGCCAGCAGTTACTCGCGAGGGGGAACTAATGAAAAACTGTTTTTT
CDR3: CASSYSRGGTNEKLFF
size: .
D: .
V: TRBV6-5
J: TRBJ1-4

DNA: TGTGCCAGCAGTCCTAGGACTAGAAACACCGGGGAGCTGTTTTTT
CDR3: CASSPRTRNTGELFF
size: .
D: TRBD2
V: TRBV2
J: TRBJ2-2

DNA: TGTGCCAGCAGTTTATACGCAGGGAAGAGAGAGACCCAGTACTTC
CDR3: CASSLYAGKRETQYF
size: .
D: .
V: TRBV27
J: TRBJ2-5

DNA: TGTGCCAGCAGTTTAACTAGCGGGAGTCACGGTGAGCAGTTCTTC
CDR3: CASSLTSGSHGEQFF
size: few
D: TRBD2
V: TRBV27
J: TRBJ2-1

DNA: TGTGCCAGCAGCTTGGGTGTAGGGGGAAGGTACGAGCAGTACTTC
CDR3: CASSLGVGGRYEQYF
size: .
D: .
V: TRBV5-6
J: TRBJ2-7

DNA: TGTGCCAGCAGTAGCGTTCGGGGTTCTTACATTCAGTACTTC
CDR3: CASSSVRGSYIQYF
size: .
D: .
V: TRBV6-1
J: TRBJ2-4

DNA: TGCGCCAGCAGCTTGGATCGGGGGGCGGCCTATGGCTACACCTTC
CDR3: CASSLDRGAAYGYTF
size: .
D: .
V: TRBV5-1
J: TRBJ1-2

DNA: TGTGCCAGCAGTTACAGCGGGAGGGCCAACACCGGGGAGCTGTTTTTT
CDR3: CASSYSGRANTGELFF
size: .
D: TRBD2
V: TRBV6-5
J: TRBJ2-2

DNA: TGCGCCAGCAGCCAAAACAGAAACAATGAGCAGTTCTTC
CDR3: CASSQNRNNEQFF
size: .
D: .
V: TRBV4-1
J: TRBJ2-1

DNA: TGTGCCAGCAGTGAAATGTGGCGGATGAACACTGAAGCTTTCTTT
CDR3: CASSEMWRMNTEAFF
size: .
D: .
V: TRBV6-1
J: TRBJ1-1

DNA: TGTGCCAGCAGGCCGACCCTAGCGGTCGGGGAGACCCAGTACTTC
CDR3: CASRPTLAVGETQYF
size: .
D: TRBD2
V: TRBV7-6
J: TRBJ2-5

DNA: TGTGCCAGCAGCTATAACACAGATACGCAGTATTTT
CDR3: CASSYNTDTQYF
size: .
D: .
V: TRBV9
J: TRBJ2-3

DNA: TGTGCCAGCAGCTTTGCGGGCCCCACAGATACGCAGTATTTT
CDR3: CASSFAGPTDTQYF
size: once
D: .
V: TRBV7-8
J: TRBJ2-3

DNA: TGTGCCAGCAGTGAGAGGGCAGAGTACACTGAAGCTTTCTTT
CDR3: CASSERAEYTEAFF
size: .
D: .
V: TRBV2
J: TRBJ1-1

DNA: TGTGCCAGCAGCCCCGGAGGGGGCCACGAGCAGTACTTC
CDR3: CASSPGGGHEQYF
size: .
D: .
V: TRBV5-6
J: TRBJ2-7

DNA: TGTGCCAGCATGTTCGACGCGGAAAGCTCCTACAATGAGCAGTTCTTC
CDR3: CASMFDAESSYNEQFF
size: .
D: .
V: TRBV6-4
J: TRBJ2-1

DNA: TGCGCCAGCGGACGTTACAGGGGATCTGGAAACACCATATATTTT
CDR3: CASGRYRGSGNTIYF
size: .
D: TRBD1
V: TRBV5-1
J: TRBJ1-3

DNA: TGCGCCAGCAGCTTAAGACTAGCGGGCACAGATACGCAGTATTTT
CDR3: CASSLRLAGTDTQYF
size: .
D: TRBD2
V: TRBV5-1
J: TRBJ2-3

DNA: TGTGCCAGCAGCCCGGGGTCCGGGGAGCTGTTTTTT
CDR3: CASSPGSGELFF
size: .
D: .
V: TRBV5-6
J: TRBJ2-2

DNA: TGCGCCAGCAGCCCGACTAATCAGCGATTTCGCGAGCAGTACTTC
CDR3: CASSPTNQRFREQYF
size: once
D: .
V: TRBV4-1
J: TRBJ2-7

DNA: TGTGCCAGTATCACAGGGCCGCCACTCTATGGCTACACCTTC
CDR3: CASITGPPLYGYTF
size: .
D: .
V: TRBV28
J: TRBJ1-2

DNA: TGTGCCAGCAGCTTGGGATCGGGTAGGCACTACGAGCAGTACTTC
CDR3: CASSLGSGRHYEQYF
size: .
D: .
V: TRBV5-6
J: TRBJ2-7

DNA: TGCGCCAGCAGCGTTGGGCATGAAGCTTTCTTT
CDR3: CASSVGHEAFF
size: .
D: .
V: TRBV5-1
J: TRBJ1-1

DNA: TGTGCCAGCAGTGGCGGACTAGCGGGAGGAGGAAACACCGGGGAGCTGTTTTTT
CDR3: CASSGGLAGGGNTGELFF
size: .
D: TRBD2
V: TRBV2
J: TRBJ2-2

DNA: TGTGCCAGCAGTGAAGGGGGGGAGGCCGGGGAGCTGTTTTTT
CDR3: CASSEGGEAGELFF
size: many
D: .
V: TRBV6-1
J: TRBJ2-2

DNA: TGTGCCAGCAGCTCCCGGACTAGCGGGTCCTACAATGAGCAGTTCTTC
CDR3: CASSSRTSGSYNEQFF
size: .
D: TRBD2
V: TRBV11-1
J: TRBJ2-1

DNA: TGTGCCAGCTCACCGGTACTAGACAGGGAAAATGAAAAACTGTTTTTT
CDR3: CASSPVLDRENEKLFF
size: .
D: TRBD1
V: TRBV18
J: TRBJ1-4

DNA: TGTGCCAGCTGCTGGGCAGGGGGCTTCGATAACACTGAAGCTTTCTTT
CDR3: CASCWAGGFDNTEAFF
size: .
D: TRBD1
V: TRBV19
J: TRBJ1-1